The 8 T cell receptor beta chains in this list originate from one sample, sequenced in a study of control samples from healthy donors and cancer patients. Repertoires were generated with immunoSEQ multiplex PCR, while TCRdb's copy carries only in-frame clones and drops some. The sample has around 63,000 clones; 87% are singletons. The material sequenced was PBMCs. The receptors stem from a woman aged 50 to 65 with head and neck cancer.

This chain uses TRBV9 with TRBJ2-1, with D perhaps assigned TRBD1 or TRBD2 (5 bases each). The length of the CDR3 is 15 residues. Per the germline V gene, CDR1 is SGDLS and CDR2 is YYNGEE. The V end lost 4 bases, the J end lost 0 bases, and 11 bases lay between the germline ends. The DNA for the CDR3 is TGTGCCAGCAGCTACTCCGGGACCTCCTACAATGAGCAGTTCTTC. Residues: CASSYSGTSYNEQFF.

V is TRBV12-3 or TRBV12-4 and J is TRBJ2-7, with no clear D. V was trimmed by 3 bases and J by 4 bases, leaving 7 bases between them. This CDR3 spans 12 amino acids. The CDR3 DNA reads as TGTGCCAGCAGTTTTCGCAGATACGAGCAGTACTTC. This encodes CASSFRRYEQYF.

The genes are TRBV7-2 and TRBJ1-5, with D possibly TRBD1 on 5 matching bases. Germline values: CDR1 SGHTA, CDR2 FQGNSA. This CDR3 spans 15 amino acids. V was pared by 5 bases and J by 6 bases, with 17 bases between. As DNA, the CDR3 is TGTGCCAGCAGCACCAGGGATCTCAGCGGTCAGCCCCAGCATTTT. It encodes CASSTRDLSGQPQHF.

The chain carries TRBV6-1 and TRBJ2-7, with TRBD1 identical over 9 bases. The germline V gene encodes CDR1 MNHNS and CDR2 SASEGT. V trimming: 0 bases; J trimming: 6 bases; junction bases outside the gene matches: 9. The CDR3 consists of 16 residues. The chain's CDR3 is CASSEAAGQGGREQYF. CDR3 coding DNA: TGTGCCAGCAGTGAAGCAGCGGGACAGGGTGGACGCGAGCAGTACTTC.

This chain's CDR3 is CASSSGRVLYNEQFF. The CDR3 bases are TGTGCCAGCAGCTCCGGGAGGGTACTTTACAATGAGCAGTTCTTC. This chain uses TRBV27 with TRBJ2-1, with 8 bases lining up with TRBD2. CDR1 is MNHEY and CDR2 is SMNVEV in the germline V gene (reference sequence). The CDR3 consists of 15 residues. J gave up 4 bases and V 6 bases, and 8 bases lay outside the gene matches.

This rearrangement joins TRBV28 to TRBJ2-7, with 8 bases lining up with TRBD1. The CDR3 contains 16 residues. Losses at the gene ends were 5 bases for V and 3 bases for J; bases not matched to a gene: 12. The germline CDR1 and CDR2 sequences are MDHEN and SYDVKM. CDR3: CASSTYFPGQDYEQYF. DNA of the CDR3: TGTGCCAGCAGTACTTATTTTCCGGGACAGGACTACGAGCAGTACTTC.

The V call is TRBV7-2, the J call TRBJ2-1; 12 bases fit TRBD2. J lost 0 bases, V lost 10 bases, and 4 bases had no gene match. CDR1 is SGHTA and CDR2 is FQGNSA in the germline V gene. The CDR3 consists of 15 residues. For the CDR3, the DNA is TGTGCCACCTCTAGCGGGGGGGCCTCCTACAATGAGCAGTTCTTC. Translating it yields CATSSGGASYNEQFF.

The V call is TRBV14, the J call TRBJ2-1; 8 bases line up with TRBD2. CDR3 length: 17 residues. Trimming removed 1 base from V and 9 bases from J; junction bases left unmatched: 14. Per the germline V gene, CDR1 is SGHDN and CDR2 is FVKESK. The CDR3, as DNA: TGTGCCAGCAGCCAAGCGGGGGGGCCAGTATTTTCTAGTGAGCAGTTCTTC. This encodes CASSQAGGPVFSSEQFF.